This entry features one T cell receptor beta chain sequence. Antigen specificity is unknown. The entry originates in a study of blood T cells in healthy people across ages. Overall study results and limits: Diversity estimated from one million T cells was considered an underestimate.

For the second PCR, which ran for roughly 6 to 11 cycles, a sample-barcoded 5' primer and a J-beta primer mix were used. TCRdb used MiXCR to reprocess the 5' RACE reads, holding one entry per CDR3 protein. The sample consists of 1.5 million to 2 million distinct CDR3 sequences, 34% of them appearing once. CDR3 length: 15 amino acids. Trimming cost V 4 bases and J 2 bases, with 13 bases left between them. Germline lookup yields CDR1 MGHRA and CDR2 YSYEKL. This clonotype originated in a woman in her 30s in good health. The rearrangement joins TRBV4-1 to TRBJ2-3; a possible D gene is TRBD2 (6 bases). Sequenced sample: blood. CDR3 DNA sequence: TGCGCCAGCAGCCGCGGGGCCCTGTCCACAGATACGCAGTATTTT. Translated, it gives CASSRGALSTDTQYF.